Listed below are T cell receptor beta chains from one sample, sequenced in a study of blood T cell repertoires in COVID-19. Only in-frame clones appear in the TCRdb table, and some are missing; sequencing was by immunoSEQ multiplex PCR. Here the sample spans about 110,000 clones, 85% to 95% being singletons. The sequencing sample was made of peripheral blood. All receptors derive from a woman aged 25 to 45 with acute or convalescent COVID-19. Both conserved end residues are part of each CDR3. A D gene is named only where the DNA matches it firmly. Part of the rows lack a size; the others show once, few, many or a class for expanded clones.

abundance,d_gene,v_gene,j_gene,CDR3nt,CDR3aa
.,.,TRBV4-3,TRBJ2-3,TGCGCCAGCAGCCAACGCCAAACAGAGCCAGATACGCAGTATTTT,CASSQRQTEPDTQYF
.,.,TRBV19,TRBJ1-4,TGTGCCAGTACCGCTGCGGGGGGCGCAGGCGAAAAACTGTTTTTT,CASTAAGGAGEKLFF
few,TRBD1,TRBV14,TRBJ1-2,TGTGCCAGCAGCCATTCAGGGGGCAACTATGGCTACACCTTC,CASSHSGGNYGYTF
.,TRBD1,TRBV7-3,TRBJ1-1,TGTGCCAGCAGCGCGGACAGGGGGGGATACACTGAAGCTTTCTTT,CASSADRGGYTEAFF
few,TRBD1,TRBV7-8,TRBJ1-2,TGTGCCAGCAGCTTAGATCCCTTGACAGGGTTCTATGGCTACACCTTC,CASSLDPLTGFYGYTF
.,.,TRBV11-2,TRBJ2-1,TGTGCCAGCAGCTTCGCTTATACGGGAGTATGGTACAATGAGCAGTTCTTC,CASSFAYTGVWYNEQFF
.,.,TRBV9,TRBJ2-1,TGTGCCAGCAGCGTTCGGGTAAATAGCGGAGGGAGCTCCTACAATGAGCAGTTCTTC,CASSVRVNSGGSSYNEQFF
many,TRBD1,TRBV28,TRBJ2-7,TGTGCCAGCAGTTTAAGATCTACAGGGGCGTCCTACGAGCAGTACTTC,CASSLRSTGASYEQYF
.,.,TRBV11-2,TRBJ2-6,TGTGCCAGCAGCTTAGCAGGGGCTGGGGCCAACGTCCTGACTTTC,CASSLAGAGANVLTF
.,TRBD1,TRBV7-9,TRBJ1-1,TGTGCCAGCAGCGGCGACAGGGGCCCCTCGAACACTGAAGCTTTCTTT,CASSGDRGPSNTEAFF
.,.,TRBV28,TRBJ1-4,TGTGCCAGCAGCCCCGGGAGGCGGGACGAAAAACTGTTTTTT,CASSPGRRDEKLFF
.,.,TRBV19,TRBJ2-5,TGTGCCAGTAGTATCGCGGTCCGAGAGACCCAGTACTTC,CASSIAVRETQYF
.,TRBD1,TRBV27,TRBJ1-1,TGTGCCAGCAGCCCAGGGGGCTGGACTGAAGCTTTCTTT,CASSPGGWTEAFF
few,.,TRBV12-3/TRBV12-4,TRBJ1-1,TGTGCCAGCAAGGTTGGAGGGAACACTGAAGCTTTCTTT,CASKVGGNTEAFF